These 5 T cell receptor beta chains share one sample of origin, sequenced in a study of beta chain features in type 1 diabetes. Study results and limitations: Shortening of TCRB CDR3s, moderate but significant, appeared in all four CD4+ subsets of Type 1 diabetes patients.

TCRB transcripts that were expressed got sequenced, as all of the isolated RNA had been reverse transcribed. Data came from immunoSEQ multiplex PCR; TCRdb stores just in-frame clones and leaves some out. The table lists roughly 260,000 clones, roughly 22% of them singletons. Their target antigens are unknown. The specimen sequenced was naive CD4+ T cells from blood. These receptors all come from a woman in her 40s with type 1 diabetes.

This clone was picked up a small number of times. The rearrangement joins TRBV18 to TRBJ1-2; perhaps TRBD1 as D (5 bases). V was shortened by 5 bases and J by 8 bases, with 15 bases between the two germline ends. The germline V gene has CDR1 KGHSH and CDR2 LQKENI. The CDR3 runs to 13 residues. The CDR3 DNA reads TGTGCCAGCTCAACAAGCGGAGGGGACGGCTACACCTTC. Translated, it gives CASSTSGGDGYTF.

The chain has TRBV9 and TRBJ2-7, with D unresolved. The length of the CDR3 is 16 residues. V gave up 0 bases and J gave up 0 bases, with 13 bases separating them. The germline CDR1 and CDR2 sequences are SGDLS and YYNGEE. The chain's CDR3 is CASSVGPSRISYEQYF. Here the CDR3 DNA reads TGTGCCAGCAGCGTAGGCCCCTCGAGGATCTCCTACGAGCAGTACTTC. Based on the CDR3 plus reference TRBV9 and TRBJ2-7, the full variable domain is DSGVTQTPKHLITATGQRVTLRCSPRSGDLSVYWYQQSLDQGLQFLIQYYNGEERAKGNILERFSAQQFPDLHSELNLSSLELGDSALYFCASSVGPSRISYEQYFGPGTRLTVT.

A remark on this clone: Germline is not matched at one junction end, which may reflect a read error. This chain links TRBV7-9 with TRBJ2-7; a possible D gene is TRBD2 (6 bases). Germline CDR1 and CDR2: SEHNR and FQNEAQ (reference sequence). There are 8 residues in the CDR3. The CDR3 reads CASDGGDF. CDR3 bases: TGTGCCAGCGACGGGGGAGACTTC.

This clone was picked up a small number of times. V and J are TRBV29-1 and TRBJ2-5; D call uncertain. V dropped 4 bases and J dropped 5 bases, with 11 bases sitting between them. The CDR3 runs to 12 residues. Germline-derived CDR1 and CDR2 are SQVTM and ANQGSEA. The CDR3 here is CSVGQSQETQYF. For the CDR3, the DNA is TGCAGCGTTGGTCAGTCTCAGGAGACCCAGTACTTC.

The chain joins TRBV5-6 to TRBJ1-5; 7 bases line up with TRBD1. The CDR3 is 15 amino acids. Germline CDR1 SGHDT, CDR2 YYEEEE. Trimming at V came to 3 bases and at J to 3 bases, leaving 6 bases not matched to a gene. Here the CDR3 DNA reads TGTGCCAGCAGCTGGGGACAGCTTACCAATCAGCCCCAGCATTTT. Its translation is CASSWGQLTNQPQHF.